This T cell receptor beta chain was captured by sequencing in a study of beta chain features in type 1 diabetes. Whole-study findings and limits: All four CD4+ subsets from Type 1 diabetes patients carried moderately but significantly shorter TCRB CDR3s.

This CDR3 spans 14 amino acids. Trimming stripped 6 bases from V and 3 bases from J, with 14 bases between. CDR1 and CDR2 from the germline V gene are MNHNS and SASEGT. This clone was found a few times. What it binds is unknown. As every portion of the isolated RNA was reverse transcribed, the sequencing read expressed TCRB transcripts. The method was immunoSEQ multiplex PCR; TCRdb's version includes in-frame clones alone and lacks a portion of them. Among tens of thousands of clones listed, about a third were seen once. Heparinised blood was drawn once per donor, averaging roughly 110 mL. The TCR originated in a woman aged 18-29 years in good health. The sequenced sample was stem cell memory CD4+ T cells from blood. V is TRBV6-1 and J is TRBJ2-5; D possibly corresponds to TRBD2 (5 bases). DNA for the CDR3: TGTGCCAGCAGGAGAGGGCTAACCGAAGAGACCCAGTACTTC. Translating gives CASRRGLTEETQYF.